This T cell receptor beta chain was identified during a study of blood T cells in healthy people across ages. Broader study findings: Per-million-T-cell TCR beta diversity fell roughly linearly with age.

The CDR3 is 15 amino acids. The ends lost 7 bases at V and 7 bases at J; junction bases unmatched: 9. Germline CDR1 is MNHEY and CDR2 is SMNVEV (reference sequence). The second PCR ran roughly 6 to 11 cycles with a sample-barcoded 5' primer and J-beta primers. Each cDNA molecule was tagged by a template-switch adaptor that had 12 random nucleotides. From the 5' RACE reads, TCRdb called clonotypes with MiXCR, one entry per CDR3 protein. The sample contains more than 650,000 distinct CDR3 sequences, 25% to 30% of which appear only once. Points on this clonotype: What it binds is not known.

RNA extraction gave at least 5.5 micrograms of total RNA per sample. The same sample was also used in a study of T cells of mothers and their children. As that report states: The effect of thymic selection on TCR recombination output is similar between related and unrelated pairs.

The TCR was taken from a boy aged 10-17 years in good health. Sequencing was done on a sample of blood. The chain couples TRBV27 to TRBJ2-1; 11 nucleotides line up with TRBD2. CDR3 sequence (DNA): TGTGCCAGCACGGCCGCTAGCGGGGGGTTGAATGAGCAGTTCTTC. Protein product: CASTAASGGLNEQFF.